The T cell receptor (beta chain) described here comes from a study of a mutant IDH1 vaccine in newly diagnosed glioma. Study-level information: In some groups vaccination began 4-6 weeks post-radiotherapy; others received it with temozolomide. Patients had received radiotherapy, temozolomide, or both previously, most receiving both.

The method was immunoSEQ multiplex PCR; TCRdb's version includes in-frame clones alone and lacks a portion of them. This sample has 70,000 to 90,000 clones, with 65% to 90% found just once. This CDR3 has 15 amino acids. Germline trimming cut 0 bases from V and 1 base from J; bases unmatched to any gene: 0. Germline V CDR1 and CDR2: SGHRS, YFSETQ. As regards this clone: Its antigen is unknown.

Time point described: week 23, last vaccination. Doses of 300 ug of mutant IDH1 20-mer peptide were given with topical imiquimod. Astrocytomas found in donors were new, WHO grade 3 or 4, IDH1-mutant and ATRX-lost. The chain joins TRBV5-1 to TRBJ2-1, with TRBD2 identical over 8 bases. The specimen was PBMCs, collected from a glioma patient whose treatment included an IDH1 peptide vaccine. This receptor was taken from a young man with glioma. Some clones in this sample may be carry-over from other donors' samples. The CDR3 protein is CASSLASGSYNEQFF. The CDR3 DNA is TGCGCCAGCAGCTTGGCTAGCGGGTCCTACAATGAGCAGTTCTTC.